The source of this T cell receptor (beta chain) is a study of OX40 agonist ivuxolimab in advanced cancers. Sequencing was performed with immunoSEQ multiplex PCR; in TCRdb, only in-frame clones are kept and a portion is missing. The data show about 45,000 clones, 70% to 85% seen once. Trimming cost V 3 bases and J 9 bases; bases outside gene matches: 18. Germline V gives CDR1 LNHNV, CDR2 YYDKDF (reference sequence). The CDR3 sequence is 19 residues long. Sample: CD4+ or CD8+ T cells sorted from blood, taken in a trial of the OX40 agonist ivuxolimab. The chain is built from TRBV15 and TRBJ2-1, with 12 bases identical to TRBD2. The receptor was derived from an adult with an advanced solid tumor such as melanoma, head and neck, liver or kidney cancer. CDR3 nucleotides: TGTGCCACCAGCAGTGCCCCCCTGAGTCTAGCGGGAGGGGTCACTGAGCAGTTCTTC. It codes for CATSSAPLSLAGGVTEQFF.